The present entry profiles one T cell receptor beta chain with its context. This record comes from a study of blood T cell repertoires in COVID-19. About the research overall: Samples of COVID-19 (acute and convalescent) were obtained from the United States, Italy and Spain.

This table comes from immunoSEQ multiplex PCR, and its TCRdb copy is limited to in-frame clones, with some not included. The sample has approximately 45,000 clones, 87% seen once. The CDR3 consists of 15 residues. V was pared by 3 bases and J by 7 bases, with 12 bases of the junction left unmatched. CDR1 is SGHNT, CDR2 YYREEE, per germline (reference sequence). This chain links TRBV5-4 with TRBJ2-5, with 7 positions matching TRBD2. Sequenced input: peripheral blood. This receptor was obtained from a human donor in a cohort sampled during active COVID-19. CDR3 residues: CASSWGGTRSGTQYF. DNA of the CDR3: TGTGCCAGCAGCTGGGGGGGGACCCGGTCTGGGACCCAGTACTTC. The variable domain in full, completed from reference TRBV5-4 and TRBJ2-5, reads ETGVTQSPTHLIKTRGQQVTLRCSSQSGHNTVSWYQQALGQGPQFIFQYYREEENGRGNFPPRFSGLQFPNYSSELNVNALELDDSALYLCASSWGGTRSGTQYFGPGTRLLVL.